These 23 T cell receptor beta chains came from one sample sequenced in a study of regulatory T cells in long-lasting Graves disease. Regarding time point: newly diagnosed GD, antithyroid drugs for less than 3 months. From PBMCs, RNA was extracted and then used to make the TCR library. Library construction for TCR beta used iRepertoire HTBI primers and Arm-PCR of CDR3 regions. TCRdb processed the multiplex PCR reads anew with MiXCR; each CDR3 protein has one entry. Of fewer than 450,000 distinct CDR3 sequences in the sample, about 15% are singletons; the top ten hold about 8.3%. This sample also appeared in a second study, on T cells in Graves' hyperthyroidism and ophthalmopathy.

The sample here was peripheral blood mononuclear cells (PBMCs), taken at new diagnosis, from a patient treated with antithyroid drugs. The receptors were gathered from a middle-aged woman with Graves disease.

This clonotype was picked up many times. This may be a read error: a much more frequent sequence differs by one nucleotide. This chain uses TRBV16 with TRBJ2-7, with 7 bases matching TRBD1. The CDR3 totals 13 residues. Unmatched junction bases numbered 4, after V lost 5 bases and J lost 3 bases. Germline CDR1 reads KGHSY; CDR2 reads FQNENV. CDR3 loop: CASSMTGSYEQYF. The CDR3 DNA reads TGTGCCAGCAGCATGACAGGGAGCTACGAGCAGTACTTC.

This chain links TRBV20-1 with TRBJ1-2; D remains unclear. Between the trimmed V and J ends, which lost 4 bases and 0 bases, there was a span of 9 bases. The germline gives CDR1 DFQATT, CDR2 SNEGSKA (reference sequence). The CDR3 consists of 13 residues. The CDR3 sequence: CSATAEANYGYTF. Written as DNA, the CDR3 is TGCAGTGCTACTGCCGAAGCTAACTATGGCTACACCTTC.

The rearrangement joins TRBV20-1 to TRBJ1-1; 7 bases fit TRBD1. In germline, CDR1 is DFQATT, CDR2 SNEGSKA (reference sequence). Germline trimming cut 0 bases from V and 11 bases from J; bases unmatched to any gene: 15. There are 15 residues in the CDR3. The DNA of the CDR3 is TGCAGTGCTAGAGACCCCTCCGGGACAGTGTTCGGTGCTTTCTTT. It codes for CSARDPSGTVFGAFF.

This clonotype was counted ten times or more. CDR3 residues: CSAIKYGHSSYNEQFF. As DNA, the CDR3 is TGCAGTGCTATCAAATACGGCCACAGCTCCTACAATGAGCAGTTCTTC. The chain combines TRBV20-1 with TRBJ2-1; D uncertain. This CDR3 is built from 16 residues. Germline V lookup: CDR1 DFQATT, CDR2 SNEGSKA (reference sequence). The V and J ends lost 4 bases and 0 bases respectively, with 16 bases between them.

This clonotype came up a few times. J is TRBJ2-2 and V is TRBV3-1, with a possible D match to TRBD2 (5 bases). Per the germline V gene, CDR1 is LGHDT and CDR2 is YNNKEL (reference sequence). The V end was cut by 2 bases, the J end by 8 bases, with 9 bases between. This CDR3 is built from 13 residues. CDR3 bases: TGTGCCAGCAGCCAAACTAGTTCGGGGGAGCTGTTTTTT. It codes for CASSQTSSGELFF.

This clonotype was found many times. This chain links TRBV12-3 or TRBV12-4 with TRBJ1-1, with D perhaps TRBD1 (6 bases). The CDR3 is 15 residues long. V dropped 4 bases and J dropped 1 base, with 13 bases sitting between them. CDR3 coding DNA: TGTGCCAGCAGTTCCTTGACAGGACGGAACACTGAAGCTTTCTTT. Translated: CASSSLTGRNTEAFF.

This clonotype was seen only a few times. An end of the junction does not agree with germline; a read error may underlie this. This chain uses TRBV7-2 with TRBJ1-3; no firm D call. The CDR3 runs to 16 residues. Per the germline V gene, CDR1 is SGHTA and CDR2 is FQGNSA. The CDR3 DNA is TGTGCCAGCAGTTTAGGTAGCAGCGACTCTGGAAACACCATATATTTT. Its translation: CASSLGSSDSGNTIYF.

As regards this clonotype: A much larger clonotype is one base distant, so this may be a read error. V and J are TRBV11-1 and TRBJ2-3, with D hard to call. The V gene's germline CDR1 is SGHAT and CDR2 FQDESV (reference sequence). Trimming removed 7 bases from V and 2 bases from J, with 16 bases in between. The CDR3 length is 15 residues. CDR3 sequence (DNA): TGTGCCAGCACCCTCCACCACCACCCCACAGATACGCAGTATTTT. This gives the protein CASTLHHHPTDTQYF.

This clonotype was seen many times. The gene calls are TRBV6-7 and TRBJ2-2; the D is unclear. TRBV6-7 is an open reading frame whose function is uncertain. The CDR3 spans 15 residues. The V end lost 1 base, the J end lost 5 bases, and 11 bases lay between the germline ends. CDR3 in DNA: TGTGCCAGCAGTTACTTTGCGGACCAAACCGGGGAGCTGTTTTTT. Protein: CASSYFADQTGELFF.

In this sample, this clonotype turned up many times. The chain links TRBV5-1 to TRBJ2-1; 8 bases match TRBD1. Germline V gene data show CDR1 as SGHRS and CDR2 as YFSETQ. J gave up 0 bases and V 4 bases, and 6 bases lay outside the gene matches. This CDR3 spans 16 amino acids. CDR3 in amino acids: CASSDGTGHSYNEQFF. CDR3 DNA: TGCGCCAGCAGCGATGGGACAGGACACTCCTACAATGAGCAGTTCTTC. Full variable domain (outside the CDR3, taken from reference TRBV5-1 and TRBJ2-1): KAGVTQTPRYLIKTRGQQVTLSCSPISGHRSVSWYQQTPGQGLQFLFEYFSETQRNKGNFPGRFSGRQFSNSRSEMNVSTLELGDSALYLCASSDGTGHSYNEQFFGPGTRLTVL.

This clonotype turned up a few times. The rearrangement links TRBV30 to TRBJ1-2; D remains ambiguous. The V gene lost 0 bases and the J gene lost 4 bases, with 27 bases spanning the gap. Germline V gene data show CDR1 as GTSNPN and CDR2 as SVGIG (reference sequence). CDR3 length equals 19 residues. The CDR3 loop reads CAWSVLALRGRQLLYGYTF. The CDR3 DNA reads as TGTGCCTGGAGTGTACTAGCCCTTAGAGGTCGACAACTCCTCTATGGCTACACCTTC. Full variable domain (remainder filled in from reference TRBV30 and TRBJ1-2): SQTIHQWPATLVQPVGSPLSLECTVEGTSNPNLYWYRQAAGRGLQLLFYSVGIGQISSEVPQNLSASRPQDRQFILSSKKLLLSDSGFYLCAWSVLALRGRQLLYGYTFGSGTRLTVV.

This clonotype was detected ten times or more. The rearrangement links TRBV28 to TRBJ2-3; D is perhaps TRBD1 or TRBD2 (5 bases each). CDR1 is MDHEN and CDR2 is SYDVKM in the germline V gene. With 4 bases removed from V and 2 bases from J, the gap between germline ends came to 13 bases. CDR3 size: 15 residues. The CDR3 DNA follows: TGTGCCAGCAGTTCGACGGGGCAGCCCACAGATACGCAGTATTTT. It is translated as CASSSTGQPTDTQYF.

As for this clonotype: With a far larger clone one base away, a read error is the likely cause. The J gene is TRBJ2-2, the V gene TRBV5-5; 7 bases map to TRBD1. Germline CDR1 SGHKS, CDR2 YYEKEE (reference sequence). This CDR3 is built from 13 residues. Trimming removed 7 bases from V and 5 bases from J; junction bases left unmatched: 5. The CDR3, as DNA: TGTGCCAGCGGCTCGACAGGGACCGGGGAGCTGTTTTTT. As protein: CASGSTGTGELFF.

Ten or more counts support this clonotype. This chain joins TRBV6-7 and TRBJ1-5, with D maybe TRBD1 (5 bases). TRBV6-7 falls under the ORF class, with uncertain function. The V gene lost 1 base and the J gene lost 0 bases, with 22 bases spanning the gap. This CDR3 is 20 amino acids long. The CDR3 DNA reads TGTGCCAGCAGTTACTTCCCCCCGAGACAGCTTCCTTATAGCAATCAGCCCCAGCATTTT. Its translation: CASSYFPPRQLPYSNQPQHF.

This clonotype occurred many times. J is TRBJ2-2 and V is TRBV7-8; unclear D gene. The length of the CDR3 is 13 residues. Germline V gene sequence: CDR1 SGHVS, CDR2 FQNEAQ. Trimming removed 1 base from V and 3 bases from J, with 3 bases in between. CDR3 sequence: CASSLVDTGELFF. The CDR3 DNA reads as TGTGCCAGCAGCTTAGTGGACACCGGGGAGCTGTTTTTT.

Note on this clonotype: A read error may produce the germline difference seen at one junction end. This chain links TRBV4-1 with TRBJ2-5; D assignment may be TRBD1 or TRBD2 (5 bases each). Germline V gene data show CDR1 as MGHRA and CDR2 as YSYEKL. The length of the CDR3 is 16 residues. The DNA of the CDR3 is TGCGCCAGCAGCACACCGGGACGCCTGGGGCAAGAGACCCAGCACTTC. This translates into CASSTPGRLGQETQHF.

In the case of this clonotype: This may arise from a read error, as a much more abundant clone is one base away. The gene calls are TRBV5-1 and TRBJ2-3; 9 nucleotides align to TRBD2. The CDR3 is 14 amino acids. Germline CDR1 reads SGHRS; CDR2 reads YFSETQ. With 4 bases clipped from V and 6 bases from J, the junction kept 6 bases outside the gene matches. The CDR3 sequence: CASSAGGYVDTQYF. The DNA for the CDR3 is TGCGCCAGCAGCGCGGGAGGGTACGTTGATACGCAGTATTTT.

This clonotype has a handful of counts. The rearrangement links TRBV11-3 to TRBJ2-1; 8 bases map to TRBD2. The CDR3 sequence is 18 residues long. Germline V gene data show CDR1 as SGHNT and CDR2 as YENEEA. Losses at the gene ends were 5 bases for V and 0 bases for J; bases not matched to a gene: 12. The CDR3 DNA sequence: TGTGCCAGCAGCCAAGATGTACTAGCGGACCCCTCCTACAATGAGCAGTTCTTC. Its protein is CASSQDVLADPSYNEQFF.

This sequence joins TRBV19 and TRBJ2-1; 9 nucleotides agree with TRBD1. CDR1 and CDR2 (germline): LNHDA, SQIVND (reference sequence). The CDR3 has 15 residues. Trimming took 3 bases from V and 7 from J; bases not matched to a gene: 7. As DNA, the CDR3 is TGTGCCAGTAGTATCCCCCGGACAGGGGCAAATGAGCAGTTCTTC. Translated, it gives CASSIPRTGANEQFF.

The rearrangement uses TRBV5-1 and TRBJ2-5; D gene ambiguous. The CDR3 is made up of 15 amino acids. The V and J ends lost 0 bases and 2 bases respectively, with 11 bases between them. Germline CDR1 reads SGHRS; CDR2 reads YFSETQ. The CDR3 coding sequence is TGCGCCAGCAGCTTGGAGTTCACACAACAAGAGACCCAGTACTTC. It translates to CASSLEFTQQETQYF.

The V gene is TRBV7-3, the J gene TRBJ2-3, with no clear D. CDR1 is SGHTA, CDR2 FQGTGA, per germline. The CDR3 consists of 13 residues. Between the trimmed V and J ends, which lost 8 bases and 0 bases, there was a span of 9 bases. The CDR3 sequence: CASGSSSTDTQYF. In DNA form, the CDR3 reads TGTGCCAGCGGCTCCTCGAGCACAGATACGCAGTATTTT.

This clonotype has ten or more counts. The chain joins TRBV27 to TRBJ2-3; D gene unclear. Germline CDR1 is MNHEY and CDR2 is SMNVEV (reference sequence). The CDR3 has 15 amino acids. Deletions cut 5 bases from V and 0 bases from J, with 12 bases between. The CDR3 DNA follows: TGTGCCAGCAGTCCTTACCGAGCTAGCACAGATACGCAGTATTTT. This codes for CASSPYRASTDTQYF.

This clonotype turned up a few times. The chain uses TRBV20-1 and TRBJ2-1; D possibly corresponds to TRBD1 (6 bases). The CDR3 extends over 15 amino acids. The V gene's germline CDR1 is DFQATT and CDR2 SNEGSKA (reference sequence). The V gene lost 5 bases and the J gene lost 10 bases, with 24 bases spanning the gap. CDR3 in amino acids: CSAWGLRAKDWEQFF. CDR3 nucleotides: TGCAGTGCTTGGGGGCTCCGGGCAAAAGACTGGGAGCAGTTCTTC.